The present TCR beta chain was sequenced within a study of T cells in Graves' hyperthyroidism and ophthalmopathy. Study-wide findings and caveats: Within blood appeared most thyroid clonotypes that had expanded above 0.001.

A lack of ophthalmopathy progression within 18 months defined stable Graves' hyperthyroidism. V gave up 7 bases and J gave up 3 bases, with 13 bases separating them. Germline CDR1 SNHLY, CDR2 FYNNEI. CDR3 size: 14 residues. As for this clonotype: Antigen: not known.

Amplified regions were TCR beta CDR3 sequences from RNA transcripts. Researchers ran a first-round RT-PCR on the TCR CDR3 using the HTBI primer set. TCRdb re-called the multiplex PCR reads with MiXCR, one entry per CDR3 protein. The profile shows hundreds of thousands of distinct CDR3 sequences, over 35% of them singletons. Sequencing was carried out using blood. This receptor was obtained from a man in his late teens or twenties with Graves' hyperthyroidism. V and J are TRBV2 and TRBJ1-5, with unresolved D. DNA for the CDR3: TGTGCCAGCAAAACGGAGTCTTTCAATCAGCCCCAGCATTTT. It encodes CASKTESFNQPQHF.